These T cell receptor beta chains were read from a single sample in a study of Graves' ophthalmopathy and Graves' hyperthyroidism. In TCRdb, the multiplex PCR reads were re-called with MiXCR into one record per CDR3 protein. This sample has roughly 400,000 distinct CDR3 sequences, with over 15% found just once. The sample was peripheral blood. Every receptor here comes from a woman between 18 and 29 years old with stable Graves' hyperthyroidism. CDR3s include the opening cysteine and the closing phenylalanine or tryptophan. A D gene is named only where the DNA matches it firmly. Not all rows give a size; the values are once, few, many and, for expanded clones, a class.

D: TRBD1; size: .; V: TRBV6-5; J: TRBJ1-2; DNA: TGTGCCAGCAGTTACCACGGACAGGCCCGGGGCTACACCTTC; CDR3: CASSYHGQARGYTF
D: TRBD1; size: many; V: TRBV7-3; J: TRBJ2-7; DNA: TGTGCCAGCAGCTTAGCCGGGACAGGGGTCGACGAGCAGTACTTC; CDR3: CASSLAGTGVDEQYF
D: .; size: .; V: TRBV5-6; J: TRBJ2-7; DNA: TGTGCCAGCACCCGGCGTACAGTGATGGGAGAGCAGTACTTC; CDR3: CASTRRTVMGEQYF
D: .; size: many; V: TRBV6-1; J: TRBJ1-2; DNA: TGTGCCAGCATGGGTAGTCGGTATGGCTACACCTTC; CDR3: CASMGSRYGYTF
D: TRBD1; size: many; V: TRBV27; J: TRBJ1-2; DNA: TGTGCCAGCAGTTTCGGACAGGGTTTCTATGGCTACACCTTC; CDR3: CASSFGQGFYGYTF
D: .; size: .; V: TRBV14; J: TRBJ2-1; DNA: TGTGCCAGCAGCCACACAGGGAGATACTATGAGCAGTTCTTC; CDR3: CASSHTGRYYEQFF
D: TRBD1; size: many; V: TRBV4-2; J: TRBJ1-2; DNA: TGTGCCAGCAGCCAACCCTGGGACAGGGGGGCCTATGGCTACACCTTC; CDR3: CASSQPWDRGAYGYTF
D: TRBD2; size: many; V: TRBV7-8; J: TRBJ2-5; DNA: TGTGCCAGCAGCTTGGGACTAGCGGGGGTTGAGACCCAGTACTTC; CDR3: CASSLGLAGVETQYF
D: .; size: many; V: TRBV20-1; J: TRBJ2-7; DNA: TGCAGTGCTAGGAGTGGCGGATACGAGCAGTACTTC; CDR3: CSARSGGYEQYF
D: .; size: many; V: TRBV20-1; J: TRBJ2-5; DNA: TGCAGTGCTAGACCTCAAGAGACCCAGTACTTC; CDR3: CSARPQETQYF
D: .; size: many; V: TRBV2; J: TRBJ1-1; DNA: TGTGCCAGCAGTCAAGAGACTGAAGCTTTCTTT; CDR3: CASSQETEAFF
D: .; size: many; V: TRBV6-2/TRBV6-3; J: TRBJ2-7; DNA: TGTGCCAGCAGTTGGTCCCAATCGTCGCAGTACTTC; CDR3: CASSWSQSSQYF
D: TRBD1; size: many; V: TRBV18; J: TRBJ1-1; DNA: TGTGCCAGCTCACCGACGACAGGGGGTGGGACTGAAGCTTTCTTT; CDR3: CASSPTTGGGTEAFF
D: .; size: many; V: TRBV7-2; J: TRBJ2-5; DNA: TGTGCCAGCAGCTCTACCCTAGGGGGGGAGACCCAGTACTTC; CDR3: CASSSTLGGETQYF
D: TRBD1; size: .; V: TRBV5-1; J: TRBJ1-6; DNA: TGCGCCAGCAGCCCGGACAGGCCACCCCTCCACTTT; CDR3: CASSPDRPPLHF
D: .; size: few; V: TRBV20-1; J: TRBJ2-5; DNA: TGCAGTGCTCACCCGACCCCAGGGAACGCAGAGACCCAGTACTTC; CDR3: CSAHPTPGNAETQYF
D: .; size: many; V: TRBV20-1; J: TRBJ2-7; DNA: TGCAGTGCTAAGGGATCGAATGATTACGAGCAGTACTTC; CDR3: CSAKGSNDYEQYF
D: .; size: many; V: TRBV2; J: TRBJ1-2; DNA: TGTGCCAGCAGTGAAACGGGGGATCTCCTCGGAGGCTACACCTTC; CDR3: CASSETGDLLGGYTF
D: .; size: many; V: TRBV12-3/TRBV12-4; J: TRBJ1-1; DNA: TGTGCCAGCAGTTTCAGGACAGCGAGTGAAGCTTTCTTT; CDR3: CASSFRTASEAFF
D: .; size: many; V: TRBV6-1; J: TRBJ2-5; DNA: TGTGCCAGCTGGGCAGGGAGAGAGACCCAGTACTTC; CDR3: CASWAGRETQYF
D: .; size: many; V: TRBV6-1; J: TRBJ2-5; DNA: TGTGCCAGCACGAGGCAGCCCCAAGAGACCCAGTACTTC; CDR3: CASTRQPQETQYF
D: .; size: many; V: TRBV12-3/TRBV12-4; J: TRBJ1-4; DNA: TGTGCCAGCAGTTTCAGGTCAACTAATGAAAAACTGTTTTTT; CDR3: CASSFRSTNEKLFF
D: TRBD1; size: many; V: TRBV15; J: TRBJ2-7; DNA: TGTGCCACCAGCAGACCCGGGACAGGGGGCGAGCAGTACTTC; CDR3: CATSRPGTGGEQYF
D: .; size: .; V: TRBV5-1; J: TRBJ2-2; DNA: TGCGCCAGCAGCTTGGCTTCTGGCTGGGACGGGGAGCTGTTTTTT; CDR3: CASSLASGWDGELFF
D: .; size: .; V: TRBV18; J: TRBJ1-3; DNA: TGTGCCAGCTCCAATCAGGGGAACTCTGGAAACACCATATATTTT; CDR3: CASSNQGNSGNTIYF
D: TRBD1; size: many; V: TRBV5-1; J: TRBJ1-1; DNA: TGCGCCAGCAGCTTGGCTACAGGGGGCGCCGGGGGGTCTGAAGCTTTCTTT; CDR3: CASSLATGGAGGSEAFF
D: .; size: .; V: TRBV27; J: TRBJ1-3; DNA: TGTGCCAGCAGTTTAACAGGACTTAGAGACACCATATATTTT; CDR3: CASSLTGLRDTIYF
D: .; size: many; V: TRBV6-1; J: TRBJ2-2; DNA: TGTGCCAGCAGCGGCATCGACACCGGGGAGCTGTTTTTT; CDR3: CASSGIDTGELFF
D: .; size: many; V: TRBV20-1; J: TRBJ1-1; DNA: TGCAGTGCTGGGATATCCCAATCTATAAACACTGAAGCTTTCTTT; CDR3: CSAGISQSINTEAFF
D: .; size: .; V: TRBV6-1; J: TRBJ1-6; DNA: TGTGCCAGCACCACGTGGGGGCTTGGTGATTCACCCCTCCACTTT; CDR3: CASTTWGLGDSPLHF
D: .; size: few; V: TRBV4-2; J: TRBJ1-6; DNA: TGTGCCAGCAGCCACGGGGGGGGTTCACCCCTCCACTTT; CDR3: CASSHGGGSPLHF